The rows below give T cell receptor beta chains drawn from one sample of a study of cytomegalovirus exposure and HLA in healthy donors. Produced via immunoSEQ multiplex PCR; TCRdb's table is partial and in-frame only. The table lists 150,000 or so clones, 75% to 80% of them singletons, with 5% to 8% in the top ten. Sequences were obtained from PBMCs. The receptors shown here come from a man aged 35-49 years in good health and CMV-seropositive. Each CDR3 is given with its conserved first and last residue. The D gene is left open where the match is weak. Size is omitted from some rows. Given values are once, few, many or a class for expanded clones.

TRBV5-1,TRBJ2-5,TRBD2,.,TGCGCCAGCCTAGCGGCCTTCCCTGGAGAGACCCAGTACTTC,CASLAAFPGETQYF
TRBV6-4,TRBJ2-3,TRBD1,.,TGTGCCAGCAGTGAGCGACAGGGTGGTGGAGATACGCAGTATTTT,CASSERQGGGDTQYF
TRBV2,TRBJ2-1,TRBD1,.,TGTGCCAGCAGTTTTGACAGGGTGGGCAATGAGCAGTTCTTC,CASSFDRVGNEQFF
TRBV29-1,TRBJ2-3,.,.,TGCAGCGGTGCGACTAGTCTCCCCACAGATACGCAGTATTTT,CSGATSLPTDTQYF
TRBV6-4,TRBJ1-5,.,.,TGTGCCAGGTTGTGGGGGAGGAGGCCCCAGCATTTT,CARLWGRRPQHF
TRBV10-1,TRBJ2-1,TRBD2,.,TGCGCCAGCAGTGGGCTAGGAGCGGGAGATGCCAATGAGCAGTTCTTC,CASSGLGAGDANEQFF
TRBV28,TRBJ1-2,.,.,TGTGCCAGCAGTTCCTCCTCGGGACTGATTAACTATGGCTACACCTTC,CASSSSSGLINYGYTF
TRBV20-1,TRBJ2-5,.,.,TGCAGTGCTATCCGGGAGACCCAGTACTTC,CSAIRETQYF
TRBV28,TRBJ2-5,.,once,TGTGCCAGCAGTTTGCGCGGGACCCAGTACTTC,CASSLRGTQYF
TRBV7-9,TRBJ2-1,TRBD1,.,TGTGCCAGCAGATCCGGGACAGGGGTCAATGAGCAGTTCTTC,CASRSGTGVNEQFF
TRBV5-4,TRBJ2-1,.,.,TGTGCCAGCAGCTTGGACGGGTCCTACAATGAGCAGTTCTTC,CASSLDGSYNEQFF
TRBV19,TRBJ1-3,.,.,TGTGCCAGTAGGAAGCTAGATGCTGGAAACACCATATATTTT,CASRKLDAGNTIYF
TRBV2,TRBJ1-6,.,.,TGTGCCAGCAGTGAAGGCAGGGAAAATTCACCCCTCCACTTT,CASSEGRENSPLHF
TRBV18,TRBJ2-1,TRBD2,.,TGTGCCAGCTCACCGGGACTAGCAGACAATGAGCAGTTCTTC,CASSPGLADNEQFF
TRBV4-2,TRBJ2-3,.,.,TGTGCCAGCAGCCAAGGGCAGGACACCCGCACAGATACGCAGTATTTT,CASSQGQDTRTDTQYF
TRBV19,TRBJ2-2,.,.,TGTGCCAGTAACAGGGCAAAGAACACCGGGGAGCTGTTTTTT,CASNRAKNTGELFF
TRBV23-1,TRBJ2-1,.,.,TGCGCCAGCACCTCACACAGGTACCCCTACAATGAGCAGTTCTTC,CASTSHRYPYNEQFF
TRBV14,TRBJ2-3,.,.,TGTGCCAGCAGTACATCAGATACGCAGTATTTT,CASSTSDTQYF
TRBV5-1,TRBJ2-6,.,.,TGCGCCAGCAGCGGGGGGGCCTCTGGGGCCAACGTCCTGACTTTC,CASSGGASGANVLTF
TRBV6-5,TRBJ1-1,.,.,TGTGCCAGCAGCCGGTGGAACACTGAAGCTTTCTTT,CASSRWNTEAFF
TRBV7-8,TRBJ2-1,TRBD1,.,TGTGCCAGCAGCTTATGGGACAGGGGACAGTTCTTC,CASSLWDRGQFF
TRBV5-1,TRBJ2-2,TRBD2,.,TGCGCCAGCAGCCACGCTAGCGGAAACACCGGGGAGCTGTTTTTT,CASSHASGNTGELFF
TRBV5-1,TRBJ1-4,.,.,TGCGCCAGCAGCTTGACAGGTGCGAATGAAAAACTGTTTTTT,CASSLTGANEKLFF
TRBV6-1,TRBJ2-7,.,once,TGTGCCAGCAGTGCAACCAATACAGGGCCCGAGCAGTACTTC,CASSATNTGPEQYF
TRBV6-5,TRBJ2-1,.,.,TGTGCCAGCAGTTACTCCCAGATCGCCTCCTACAATGAGCAGTTCTTC,CASSYSQIASYNEQFF
TRBV19,TRBJ2-3,TRBD2,few,TGTGCCAGCTCTAGCGGCTACATTAGCACAGATACGCAGTATTTT,CASSSGYISTDTQYF
TRBV11-3,TRBJ2-1,TRBD2,.,TGTGCCAGCAGCGCTACTAGCGTCCTGTCCTACAATGAGCAGTTCTTC,CASSATSVLSYNEQFF
TRBV7-3,TRBJ2-3,TRBD2,.,TGTGCCAGCAGCTTAACTAGCGGGCGGGAAACAGATACGCAGTATTTT,CASSLTSGRETDTQYF
TRBV27,TRBJ2-5,TRBD2,.,TGTGCCAGCAGTCCCACTAGCGGGAGGGCCTTTGTGGCCCAGTACTTC,CASSPTSGRAFVAQYF
TRBV6-1,TRBJ2-3,TRBD2,once,TGTGCCAGCAAAACTAGCGGGAGCGCAGATACGCAGTATTTT,CASKTSGSADTQYF
TRBV10-3,TRBJ2-1,.,.,TGTGCCATCAGTGAGTCCAGAACCGGGACTGTCAATGAGCAGTTCTTC,CAISESRTGTVNEQFF
TRBV2,TRBJ1-4,.,.,TGTGCCAGCACCCTAGTCGGGGCAACTAATGAAAAACTGTTTTTT,CASTLVGATNEKLFF
TRBV19,TRBJ2-7,TRBD2,few,TGTGCCAGTAGGCCGAGCAGCGGGACCTACGAGCAGTACTTC,CASRPSSGTYEQYF
TRBV28,TRBJ2-7,TRBD1,.,TGTGCCAGCGTGACCTCCGGGACAGGCCTCTACGAGCAGTACTTC,CASVTSGTGLYEQYF
TRBV18,TRBJ2-1,TRBD2,once,TGTGCCAGCTCTCCCGGGACTAGCGGGAGGGATGAGCAGTTCTTC,CASSPGTSGRDEQFF
TRBV6-4,TRBJ1-4,.,.,TGTGCCAGCAGTGACTCGGTTGTACAGTACCCGGCGAAGAATGAAAAACTGTTTTTT,CASSDSVVQYPAKNEKLFF
TRBV18,TRBJ2-2,TRBD1,.,TGTGCCAGCTCAAAGTCACAGGGGGCGAACACCGGGGAGCTGTTTTTT,CASSKSQGANTGELFF
TRBV28,TRBJ1-3,.,.,TGTGCCACCGTGACCAGGGGAAACACCATATATTTT,CATVTRGNTIYF
TRBV27,TRBJ1-2,TRBD1,.,TGTGCCAGCAGTCCAAACAGGGGGCGTTATGGCTACACCTTC,CASSPNRGRYGYTF
TRBV11-2,TRBJ1-2,.,.,TGTGCCAGCAGCTTAGACAGTAACTATGGCTACACCTTC,CASSLDSNYGYTF
TRBV5-4,TRBJ2-1,.,.,TGTGCCAGCAGCTTGGCTTCGGCGGGCATTTACAGCGAGGAGCAGTTCTTC,CASSLASAGIYSEEQFF
TRBV6-4,TRBJ1-5,TRBD1,.,TGTGCCAGCAGTTCTGGACAGGGCGCAGAGCCCCAGCATTTT,CASSSGQGAEPQHF
TRBV7-2,TRBJ1-5,.,.,TGTGCCAGCAGCTCGGTGGGGGGGTATAGCAATCAGCCCCAGCATTTT,CASSSVGGYSNQPQHF
TRBV19,TRBJ1-5,TRBD1,few,TGTGCCAGTAGTCTGGGACAGGCTGTCTACCAGCCCCAGCATTTT,CASSLGQAVYQPQHF
TRBV7-9,TRBJ1-2,TRBD1,once,TGTGCCAGCAGCTTAGAACAGGGGAGAGGCTACACCTTC,CASSLEQGRGYTF
TRBV5-1,TRBJ2-7,.,.,TGCGCCAGCAGCTTGGAGGGCGGGAAGAGCGAGCAGTACTTC,CASSLEGGKSEQYF
TRBV6-5,TRBJ2-3,TRBD1,.,TGTGCCAGCAGTTACTTGGGACAGGGGACCCCAGATACGCAGTATTTT,CASSYLGQGTPDTQYF
TRBV28,TRBJ2-3,TRBD2,.,TGTGCCAGCAGTTTGGTGAGAGGACTAGCGGGAGGTTTAAGGACAGATACGCAGTATTTT,CASSLVRGLAGGLRTDTQYF
TRBV12-5,TRBJ1-5,TRBD1,.,TGTGTTAGTGGACCGGACAGGGGGTATCAGCCCCAGCATTTT,CVSGPDRGYQPQHF
TRBV15,TRBJ2-1,.,.,TGTGCCACCAGCACCGGACAGTCACTCAATGAGCAGTTCTTC,CATSTGQSLNEQFF
TRBV28,TRBJ2-4,.,.,TGTGCCAGCAGTTTACTGGGGCCAGCCAAAAACATTCAGTACTTC,CASSLLGPAKNIQYF
TRBV19,TRBJ2-1,.,.,TGTGCCAGTAGTTCATCATCCCCAGACAATGAGCAGTTCTTC,CASSSSSPDNEQFF
TRBV9,TRBJ2-4,.,once,TGTGCCAGCAGCGTAGGGGCAGGGCCAGCCAAAAACATTCAGTACTTC,CASSVGAGPAKNIQYF
TRBV9,TRBJ1-3,.,once,TGTGCCAGCAGCGTAGGAGTGGGAGAACTATCCGCTGGAAACACCATATATTTT,CASSVGVGELSAGNTIYF
TRBV14,TRBJ1-6,.,.,TGTGCCAGCAGCGATTTCAGGGTTGCTTCACCCCTCCACTTT,CASSDFRVASPLHF
TRBV5-1,TRBJ1-3,.,.,TGCGCCAGCAGTGACTCAAGCTCTGGAAACACCATATATTTT,CASSDSSSGNTIYF